This TCR beta chain stems from a study of regulatory and conventional T cells in RAG deficiency. Germline assignment: CDR1 MNHNY and CDR2 SVGAGI (reference sequence). The CDR3 runs to 14 residues. In the case of this clone: A read error may produce the germline difference seen at one junction end.

The assay was immunoSEQ multiplex PCR, and TCRdb's table has in-frame clones only and misses some. The sample consists of tens of thousands of clones, about 87% of them appearing once. The sample was also linked to a second study, of regulatory T cells. Per that paper: The primer mix had 52 TRBV and 13 TRBJ primers. Skewed V and J usage and few unique V-J pairs marked patient repertoires, most in Tregs.

Sequencing was done on a sample of CD8+ T cells sorted from blood. This chain connects TRBV6-6 to TRBJ2-7, with 7 bases that match TRBD2. This TCR derives from a human donor in good health. The CDR3 sequence: CVSSYAAGWYEQYF. CDR3 coding DNA: TGTGTCAGCAGTTATGCAGCGGGGTGGTACGAGCAGTACTTC.